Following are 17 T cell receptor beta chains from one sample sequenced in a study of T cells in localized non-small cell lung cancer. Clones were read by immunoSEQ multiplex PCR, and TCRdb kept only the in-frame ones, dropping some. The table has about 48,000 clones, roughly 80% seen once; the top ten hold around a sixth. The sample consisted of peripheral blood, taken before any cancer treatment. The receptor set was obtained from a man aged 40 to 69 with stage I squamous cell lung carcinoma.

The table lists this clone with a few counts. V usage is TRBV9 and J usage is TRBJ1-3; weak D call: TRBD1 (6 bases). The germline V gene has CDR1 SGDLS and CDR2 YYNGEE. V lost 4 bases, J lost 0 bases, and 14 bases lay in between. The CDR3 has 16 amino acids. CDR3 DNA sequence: TGTGCCAGCAGCCTTGGACAGCCGAGCTCTGGAAACACCATATATTTT. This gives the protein CASSLGQPSSGNTIYF. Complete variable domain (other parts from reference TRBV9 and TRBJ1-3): DSGVTQTPKHLITATGQRVTLRCSPRSGDLSVYWYQQSLDQGLQFLIQYYNGEERAKGNILERFSAQQFPDLHSELNLSSLELGDSALYFCASSLGQPSSGNTIYFGEGSWLTVV.

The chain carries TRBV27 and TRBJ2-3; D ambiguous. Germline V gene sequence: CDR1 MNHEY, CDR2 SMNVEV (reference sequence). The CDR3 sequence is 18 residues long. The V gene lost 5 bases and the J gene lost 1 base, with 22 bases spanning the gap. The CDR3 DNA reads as TGTGCCAGCAGTATCCACCGGTGGGCAGGTAAACGCACAGATACGCAGTATTTT. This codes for CASSIHRWAGKRTDTQYF.

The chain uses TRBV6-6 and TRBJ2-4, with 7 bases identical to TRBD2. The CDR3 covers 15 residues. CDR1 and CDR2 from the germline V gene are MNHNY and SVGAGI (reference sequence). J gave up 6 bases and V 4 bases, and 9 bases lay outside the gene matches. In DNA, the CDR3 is TGTGCCAGCAGTTCCTTCGGGGGAGGGGTAAACATTCAGTACTTC. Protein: CASSSFGGGVNIQYF.

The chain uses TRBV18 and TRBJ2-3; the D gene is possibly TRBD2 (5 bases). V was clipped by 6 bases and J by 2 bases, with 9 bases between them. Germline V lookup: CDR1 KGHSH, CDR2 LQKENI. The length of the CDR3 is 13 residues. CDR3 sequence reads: CASSRAPTDTQYF. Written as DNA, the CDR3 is TGTGCCAGCTCGAGGGCCCCCACAGATACGCAGTATTTT. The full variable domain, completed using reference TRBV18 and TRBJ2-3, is NAGVMQNPRHLVRRRGQEARLRCSPMKGHSHVYWYRQLPEEGLKFMVYLQKENIIDESGMPKERFSAEFPKEGPSILRIQQVVRGDSAAYFCASSRAPTDTQYFGPGTRLTVL.

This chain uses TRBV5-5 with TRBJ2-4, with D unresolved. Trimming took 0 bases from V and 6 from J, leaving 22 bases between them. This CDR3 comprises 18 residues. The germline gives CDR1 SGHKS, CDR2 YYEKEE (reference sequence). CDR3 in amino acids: CASSLGTVGQAYGNIQYF. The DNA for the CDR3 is TGTGCCAGCAGCTTGGGTACCGTAGGGCAGGCCTACGGAAACATTCAGTACTTC.

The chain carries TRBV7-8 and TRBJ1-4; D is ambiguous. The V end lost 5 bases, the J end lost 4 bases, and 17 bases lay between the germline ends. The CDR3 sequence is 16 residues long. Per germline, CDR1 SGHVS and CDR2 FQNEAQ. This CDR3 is CASSARAGRFNEKLFF. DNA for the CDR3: TGTGCCAGCAGCGCTAGGGCCGGAAGATTTAATGAAAAACTGTTTTTT.

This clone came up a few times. CDR3 sequence reads: CASSPRTGDTGELFF. The DNA of the CDR3 is TGCGCCAGCAGCCCCCGGACAGGGGACACCGGGGAGCTGTTTTTT. The rearrangement links TRBV5-1 to TRBJ2-2, with 9 positions matching TRBD1. Trimming at V came to 4 bases and at J to 3 bases, leaving 4 bases not matched to a gene. From germline, CDR1 is SGHRS and CDR2 YFSETQ. The CDR3 spans 15 residues.

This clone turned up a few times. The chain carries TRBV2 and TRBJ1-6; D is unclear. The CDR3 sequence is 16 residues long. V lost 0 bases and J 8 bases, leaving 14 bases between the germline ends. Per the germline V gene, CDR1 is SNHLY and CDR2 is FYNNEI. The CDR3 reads CASSEAVFGVDSPLHF. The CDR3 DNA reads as TGTGCCAGCAGTGAAGCGGTATTCGGGGTCGATTCACCCCTCCACTTT.

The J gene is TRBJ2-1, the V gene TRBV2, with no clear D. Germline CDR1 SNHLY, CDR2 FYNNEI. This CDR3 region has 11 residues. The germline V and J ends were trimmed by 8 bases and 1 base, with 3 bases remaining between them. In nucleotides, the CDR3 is TGTGCCAGCTTGTCCTACAATGAGCAGTTCTTC. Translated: CASLSYNEQFF. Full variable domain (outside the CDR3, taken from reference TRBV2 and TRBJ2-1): EPEVTQTPSHQVTQMGQEVILRCVPISNHLYFYWYRQILGQKVEFLVSFYNNEISEKSEIFDDQFSVERPDGSNFTLKIRSTKLEDSAMYFCASLSYNEQFFGPGTRLTVL.

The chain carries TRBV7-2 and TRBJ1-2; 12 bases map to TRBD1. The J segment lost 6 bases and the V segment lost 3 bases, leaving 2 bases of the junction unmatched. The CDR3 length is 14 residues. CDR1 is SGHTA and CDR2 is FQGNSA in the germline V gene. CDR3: CASSLGTGGDGYTF. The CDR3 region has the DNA TGTGCCAGCAGCTTGGGGACAGGGGGCGATGGCTACACCTTC. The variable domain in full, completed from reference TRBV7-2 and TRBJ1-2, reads GAGVSQSPSNKVTEKGKDVELRCDPISGHTALYWYRQSLGQGLEFLIYFQGNSAPDKSGLPSDRFSAERTGGSVSTLTIQRTQQEDSAVYLCASSLGTGGDGYTFGSGTRLTVV.

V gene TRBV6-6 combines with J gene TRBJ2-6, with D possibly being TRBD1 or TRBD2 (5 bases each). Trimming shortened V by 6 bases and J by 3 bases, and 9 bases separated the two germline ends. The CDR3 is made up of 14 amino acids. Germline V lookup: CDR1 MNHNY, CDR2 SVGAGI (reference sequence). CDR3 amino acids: CASSPRGGANVLTF. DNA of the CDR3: TGTGCCAGCAGCCCGAGGGGTGGGGCCAACGTCCTGACTTTC.

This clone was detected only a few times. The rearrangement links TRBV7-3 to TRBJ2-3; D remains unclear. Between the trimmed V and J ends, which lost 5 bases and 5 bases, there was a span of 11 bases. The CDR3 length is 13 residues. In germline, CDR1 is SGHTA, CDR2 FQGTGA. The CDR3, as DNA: TGTGCCAGCAGCGTCACCTCCGGAGATACGCAGTATTTT. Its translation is CASSVTSGDTQYF.

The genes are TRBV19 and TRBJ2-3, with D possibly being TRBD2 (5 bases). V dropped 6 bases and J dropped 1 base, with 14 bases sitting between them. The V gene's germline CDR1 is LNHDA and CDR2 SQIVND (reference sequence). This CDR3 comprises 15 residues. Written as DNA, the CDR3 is TGTGCCAGTAGCCGGACTCCGCCCCGCACAGATACGCAGTATTTT. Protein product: CASSRTPPRTDTQYF.

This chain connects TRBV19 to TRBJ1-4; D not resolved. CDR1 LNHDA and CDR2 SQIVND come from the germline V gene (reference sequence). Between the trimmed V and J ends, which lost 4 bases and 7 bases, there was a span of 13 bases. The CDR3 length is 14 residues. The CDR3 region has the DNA TGTGCCAGTAGTAGCCAAAGAGCGGGTGAAAAACTGTTTTTT. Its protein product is CASSSQRAGEKLFF.

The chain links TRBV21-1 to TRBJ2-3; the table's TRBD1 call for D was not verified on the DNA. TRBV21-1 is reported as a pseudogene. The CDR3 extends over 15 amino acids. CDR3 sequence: CASSIPGQVTDTQYF. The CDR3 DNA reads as TGTGCCAGCAGCATCCCCGGCCAGGTCACAGATACGCAGTATTTT.

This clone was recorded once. CDR3 sequence: CASMAMGWGNEKLFF. In nucleotides, the CDR3 is TGTGCCAGCATGGCCATGGGGTGGGGGAATGAAAAACTGTTTTTT. The J gene is TRBJ1-4, the V gene TRBV25-1; tentative D call: TRBD1 (5 bases). The CDR3 is 15 residues long. CDR1 is MGHDK and CDR2 is SYGVNS in the germline V gene. Trimming removed 7 bases at V and 5 bases at J, with 17 bases between.

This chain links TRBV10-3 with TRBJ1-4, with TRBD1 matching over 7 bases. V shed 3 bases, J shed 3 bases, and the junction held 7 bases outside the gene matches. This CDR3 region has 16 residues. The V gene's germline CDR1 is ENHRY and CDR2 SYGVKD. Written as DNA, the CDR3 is TGTGCCATCAGTGACCCGGACAGGACCGCTAATGAAAAACTGTTTTTT. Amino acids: CAISDPDRTANEKLFF.